These 8 T cell receptor beta chains originate from one sample sequenced in a study of identical twins. TCRdb reprocessed the 5' RACE reads with MiXCR, giving one entry per CDR3 protein. This sample has more than 650,000 distinct CDR3 sequences, with over 5% found just once. The specimen was naive T cells sorted from blood. The receptors shown here come from a man aged 18 to 30 in good health.

This clonotype came up many times. V and J are TRBV5-1 and TRBJ2-3, with D perhaps being TRBD1 or TRBD2 (5 bases each). The CDR3 length is 15 residues. Germline V lookup: CDR1 SGHRS, CDR2 YFSETQ. Trimming left V 4 bases short and J 0 bases short, with 12 bases between. The CDR3 here is CASSPGDGSTDTQYF. CDR3 in DNA: TGCGCCAGCAGCCCCGGGGACGGGAGCACAGATACGCAGTATTTT.

This rearrangement joins TRBV29-1 to TRBJ2-6, with D perhaps matching TRBD1 (8 bases). Trimming shortened V by 4 bases and J by 2 bases, and 24 bases separated the two germline ends. The CDR3 runs to 19 residues. Germline V gene sequence: CDR1 SQVTM, CDR2 ANQGSEA. CDR3 in amino acids: CSVVQGGTGGGPGANVLTF. Written as DNA, the CDR3 is TGCAGCGTTGTTCAGGGAGGTACAGGGGGGGGGCCTGGGGCCAACGTCCTGACTTTC.

This clonotype was counted at least ten times. The chain combines TRBV29-1 with TRBJ1-5, with 8 bases that match TRBD1. The V gene's germline CDR1 is SQVTM and CDR2 ANQGSEA. The CDR3 is made up of 13 amino acids. J was trimmed by 7 bases and V by 4 bases; bases with no gene match: 6. The DNA for the CDR3 is TGCAGCGTTGCAGGGGGCGAAGACCAGCCCCAGCATTTT. This encodes CSVAGGEDQPQHF.

This clonotype was seen many times. A junction boundary mismatches the germline segment, possibly from a read error. The chain combines TRBV5-1 with TRBJ1-1; D is unclear. There are 12 residues in the CDR3. Per germline, CDR1 SGHRS and CDR2 YFSETQ. CDR3 DNA sequence: TGTGCCAGCAGTCTAGTCCAAGGTGAAGCTTTCTTT. Encoded protein: CASSLVQGEAFF.

This clonotype has ten or more counts. This sequence joins TRBV6-1 and TRBJ2-7, with TRBD1 matching 12 bases. The CDR3 runs to 15 residues. The germline gives CDR1 MNHNS, CDR2 SASEGT. The V segment lost 6 bases and the J segment 4 bases; nucleotides outside the gene matches: 7. In DNA, the CDR3 is TGTGCCAGCAGACCCGGGACAGGGGGCGCGTACGAGCAGTACTTC. This translates into CASRPGTGGAYEQYF.

This clonotype was found many times. CDR3 amino acids: CASSLGVSGEQYV. The CDR3 DNA is TGTGCCAGCAGCCTTGGGGTGTCAGGCGAGCAGTACGTC. The rearrangement links TRBV3-1 to TRBJ2-7, with D uncertain. V lost 4 bases and J 6 bases, leaving 13 bases between the germline ends. Germline V lookup: CDR1 LGHDT, CDR2 YNNKEL (reference sequence). The CDR3 sequence is 13 residues long.

The rearrangement uses TRBV19 and TRBJ2-7, with 9 bases fitting TRBD1. V was pared by 4 bases and J by 5 bases, with 6 bases of the junction left unmatched. This CDR3 region has 14 residues. CDR1 LNHDA and CDR2 SQIVND come from the germline V gene (reference sequence). The CDR3 reads CASSTIQGAHEQYF. The CDR3 DNA is TGTGCCAGTAGTACGATACAGGGGGCTCACGAGCAGTACTTC.

The chain recombines TRBV6-2 or TRBV6-3 with TRBJ2-2, with a weak D call TRBD1 (6 bases). V was shortened by 6 bases and J by 11 bases, with 19 bases between the two germline ends. CDR1 and CDR2 (germline): MNHEY, SVGEGT. There are 14 residues in the CDR3. CDR3 in amino acids: CASRYLPSGQELFF. The CDR3 DNA reads TGTGCCAGCAGATACCTACCTTCGGGACAAGAGCTGTTTTTT.